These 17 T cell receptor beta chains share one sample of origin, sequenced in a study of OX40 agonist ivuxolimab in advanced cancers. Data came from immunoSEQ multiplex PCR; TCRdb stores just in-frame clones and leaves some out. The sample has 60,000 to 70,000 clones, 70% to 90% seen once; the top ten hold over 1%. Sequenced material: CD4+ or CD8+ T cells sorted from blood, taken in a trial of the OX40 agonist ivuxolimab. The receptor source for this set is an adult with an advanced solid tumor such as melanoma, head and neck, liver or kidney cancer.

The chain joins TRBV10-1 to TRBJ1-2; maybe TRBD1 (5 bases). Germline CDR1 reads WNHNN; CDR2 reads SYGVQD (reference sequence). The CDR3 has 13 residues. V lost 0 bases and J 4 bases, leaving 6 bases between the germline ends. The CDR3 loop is CASSESGAYGYTF. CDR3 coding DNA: TGCGCCAGCAGTGAGTCAGGGGCCTATGGCTACACCTTC.

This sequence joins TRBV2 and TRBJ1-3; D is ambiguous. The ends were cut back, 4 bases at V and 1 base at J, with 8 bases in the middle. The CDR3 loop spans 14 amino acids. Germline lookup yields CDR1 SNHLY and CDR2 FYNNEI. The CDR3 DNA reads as TGTGCCAGCAGTGTTGTAGTTTCTGGAAACACCATATATTTT. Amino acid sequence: CASSVVVSGNTIYF.

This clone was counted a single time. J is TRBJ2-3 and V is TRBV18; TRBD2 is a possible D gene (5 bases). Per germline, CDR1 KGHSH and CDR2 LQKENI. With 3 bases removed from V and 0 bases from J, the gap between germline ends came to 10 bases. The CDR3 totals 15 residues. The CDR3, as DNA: TGTGCCAGCTCACCCGTCGGCGGGAGCACAGATACGCAGTATTTT. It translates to CASSPVGGSTDTQYF. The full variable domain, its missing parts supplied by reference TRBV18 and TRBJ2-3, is NAGVMQNPRHLVRRRGQEARLRCSPMKGHSHVYWYRQLPEEGLKFMVYLQKENIIDESGMPKERFSAEFPKEGPSILRIQQVVRGDSAAYFCASSPVGGSTDTQYFGPGTRLTVL.

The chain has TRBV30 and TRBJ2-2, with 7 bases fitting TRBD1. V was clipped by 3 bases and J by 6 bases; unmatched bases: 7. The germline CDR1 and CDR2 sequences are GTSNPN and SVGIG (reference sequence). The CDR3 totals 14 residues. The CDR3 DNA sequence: TGTGCCTGGAGCGATACAGGGGCCGCCGGGGAGCTGTTTTTT. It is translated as CAWSDTGAAGELFF.

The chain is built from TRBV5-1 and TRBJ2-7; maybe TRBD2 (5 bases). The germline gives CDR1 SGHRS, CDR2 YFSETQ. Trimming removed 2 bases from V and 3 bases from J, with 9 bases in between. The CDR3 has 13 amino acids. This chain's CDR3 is CASSFEGNYEQYF. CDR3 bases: TGCGCCAGCAGCTTTGAGGGAAACTACGAGCAGTACTTC. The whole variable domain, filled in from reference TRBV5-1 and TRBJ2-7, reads KAGVTQTPRYLIKTRGQQVTLSCSPISGHRSVSWYQQTPGQGLQFLFEYFSETQRNKGNFPGRFSGRQFSNSRSEMNVSTLELGDSALYLCASSFEGNYEQYFGPGTRLTVT.

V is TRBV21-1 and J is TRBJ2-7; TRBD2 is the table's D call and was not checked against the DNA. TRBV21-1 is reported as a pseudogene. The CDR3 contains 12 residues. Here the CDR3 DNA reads TGTGCCAGCAGAAGGCGGTACTACGAGCAGTACTTC. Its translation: CASRRRYYEQYF.

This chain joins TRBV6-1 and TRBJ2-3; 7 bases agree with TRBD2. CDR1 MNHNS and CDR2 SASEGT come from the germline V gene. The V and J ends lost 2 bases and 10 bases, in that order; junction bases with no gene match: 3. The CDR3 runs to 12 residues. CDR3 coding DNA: TGTGCCAGCAGTGAAAGGGCGGGAGCGCAGTATTTT. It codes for CASSERAGAQYF.

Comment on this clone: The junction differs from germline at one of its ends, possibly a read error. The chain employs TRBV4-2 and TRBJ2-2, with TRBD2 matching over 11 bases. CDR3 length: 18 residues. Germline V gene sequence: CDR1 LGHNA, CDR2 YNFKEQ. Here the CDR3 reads CASSQESLAGGIAGERFF. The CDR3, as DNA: TGTGCCAGCAGCCAAGAGAGCCTAGCGGGAGGTATAGCCGGGGAGCGGTTTTTT.

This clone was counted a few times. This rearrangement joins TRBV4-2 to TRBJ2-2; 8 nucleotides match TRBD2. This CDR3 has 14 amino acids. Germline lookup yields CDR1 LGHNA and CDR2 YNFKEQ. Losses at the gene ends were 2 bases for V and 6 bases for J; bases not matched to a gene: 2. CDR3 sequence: CASSQRTSSGELFF. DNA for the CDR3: TGTGCCAGCAGCCAACGGACTAGCTCCGGGGAGCTGTTTTTT.

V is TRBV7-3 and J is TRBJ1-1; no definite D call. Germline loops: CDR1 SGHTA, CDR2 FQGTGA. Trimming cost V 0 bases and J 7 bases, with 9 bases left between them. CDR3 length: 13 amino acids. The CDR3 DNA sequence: TGTGCCAGCAGCTTAACAAAGGATAGTGAAGCTTTCTTT. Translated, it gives CASSLTKDSEAFF.

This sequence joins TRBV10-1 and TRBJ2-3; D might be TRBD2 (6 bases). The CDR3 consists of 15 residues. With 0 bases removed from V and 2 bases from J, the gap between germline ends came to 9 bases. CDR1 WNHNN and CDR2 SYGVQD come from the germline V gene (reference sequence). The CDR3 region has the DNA TGCGCCAGCAGTGAGTCTGTAGCGGTCACAGATACGCAGTATTTT. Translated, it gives CASSESVAVTDTQYF.

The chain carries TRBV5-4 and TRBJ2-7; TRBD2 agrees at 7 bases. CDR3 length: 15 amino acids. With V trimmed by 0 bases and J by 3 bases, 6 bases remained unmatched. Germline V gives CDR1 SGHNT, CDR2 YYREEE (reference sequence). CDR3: CASSLDHPSGYEQYF. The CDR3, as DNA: TGTGCCAGCAGCTTGGATCATCCTAGCGGCTACGAGCAGTACTTC. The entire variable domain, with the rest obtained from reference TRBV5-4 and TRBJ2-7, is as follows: ETGVTQSPTHLIKTRGQQVTLRCSSQSGHNTVSWYQQALGQGPQFIFQYYREEENGRGNFPPRFSGLQFPNYSSELNVNALELDDSALYLCASSLDHPSGYEQYFGPGTRLTVT.

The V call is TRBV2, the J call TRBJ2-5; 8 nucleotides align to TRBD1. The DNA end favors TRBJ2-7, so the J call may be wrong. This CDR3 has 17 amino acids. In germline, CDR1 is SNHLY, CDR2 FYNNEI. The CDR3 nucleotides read TGTGCCAGCAGTCTTCATCCCGGGACAGGCCTCTCCTACGAGCAGTACTTC. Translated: CASSLHPGTGLSYEQYF.

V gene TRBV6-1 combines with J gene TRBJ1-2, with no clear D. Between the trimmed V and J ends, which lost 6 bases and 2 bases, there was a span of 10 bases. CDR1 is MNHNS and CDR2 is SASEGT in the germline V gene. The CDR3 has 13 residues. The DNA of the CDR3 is TGTGCCAGCAGATTAGACATGAACTATGGCTACACCTTC. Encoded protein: CASRLDMNYGYTF.

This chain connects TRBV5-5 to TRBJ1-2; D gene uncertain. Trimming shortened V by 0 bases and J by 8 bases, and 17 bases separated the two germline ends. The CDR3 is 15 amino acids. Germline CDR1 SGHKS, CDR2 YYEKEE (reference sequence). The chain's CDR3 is CASSLEVQTIGGYTF. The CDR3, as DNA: TGTGCCAGCAGCTTGGAAGTACAGACTATTGGCGGCTACACCTTC.

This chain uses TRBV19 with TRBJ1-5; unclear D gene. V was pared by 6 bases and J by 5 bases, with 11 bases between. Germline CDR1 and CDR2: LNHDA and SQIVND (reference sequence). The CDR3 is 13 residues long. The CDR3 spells CASRRTADQPQHF. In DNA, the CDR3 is TGTGCCAGTAGGAGGACGGCGGATCAGCCCCAGCATTTT.

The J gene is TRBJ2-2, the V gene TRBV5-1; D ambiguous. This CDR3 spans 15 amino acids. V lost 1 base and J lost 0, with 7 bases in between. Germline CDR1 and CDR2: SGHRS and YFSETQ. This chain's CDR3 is CASSLLVPNTGELFF. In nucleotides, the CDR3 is TGCGCCAGCAGCTTGTTGGTGCCGAACACCGGGGAGCTGTTTTTT.